Reported below is one T cell receptor beta chain. Its target is not known. One entry per CDR3 protein, without DNA, is what TCRdb gives after re-calling the 5' RACE reads. The repertoire table contains approximately 550,000 distinct CDR3 sequences. The CDR3 has 13 amino acids. Looked up from germline, CDR1 is SGHRS and CDR2 is YFSETQ. These data are taken from a study of T cells expressing NK-cell markers. Study as a whole: In the group of eight sequenced donors, seven were HCMV-seropositive and one was seronegative.

Overall study findings and caveats: There were several donors in whom these clonotypes also led the CD3+CD56-NKG2C+ fraction.

The TCR was taken from a man aged 18 to 30 in good health. V is TRBV5-1 and J is TRBJ2-5; TCRdb indicates TRBD1, and absent DNA this call remains unverified. Material for sequencing was blood T cells: a sorted CD56 or NKG2C T cell subset, CD4+ or CD8+ T cells, or bulk PBMC T cells (not recorded which). The CDR3 sequence is CASRGAFQETQYF.